The 24 T cell receptor beta chains below all came from one sample that was sequenced in a study of TIL therapy for anti-PD-1-resistant metastatic lung cancer. The libraries were made with immunoSEQ v3. TCRdb's table, derived via immunoSEQ multiplex PCR, lists solely in-frame clones and lacks some. Seen here are just under 60,000 clones, 55% to 75% observed once, and the top ten hold over 6.5%. Time point here: pre-treatment sample, taken before nivolumab and TIL therapy. The sample in question was blood, obtained at baseline. These receptors came from a person aged 25 to 80 with non-small cell lung cancer.

V is TRBV6-6 and J is TRBJ1-1, with unresolved D. The V gene lost 5 bases and the J gene lost 4 bases, with 11 bases spanning the gap. The V gene's germline CDR1 is MNHNY and CDR2 SVGAGI (reference sequence). The CDR3 runs to 13 residues. CDR3 nucleotides: TGTGCCAGCAGTCAAAACTTGGGCACTGAAGCTTTCTTT. It codes for CASSQNLGTEAFF.

This clone was recorded only once. The CDR3 DNA is TGTGCCAGCAGCTTAGGAGCCCATCAGCCCCAGCATTTT. Translation gives CASSLGAHQPQHF. The rearrangement uses TRBV7-8 and TRBJ1-5, with D unclear. Per the germline V gene, CDR1 is SGHVS and CDR2 is FQNEAQ. The ends were cut back, 1 base at V and 5 bases at J, with 6 bases in the middle. The CDR3 has 13 amino acids. Variable domain in full (rest from reference TRBV7-8 and TRBJ1-5): GAGVSQSPRYKVAKRGQDVALRCDPISGHVSLFWYQQALGQGPEFLTYFQNEAQLDKSGLPSDRFFAERPEGSVSTLKIQRTQQEDSAVYLCASSLGAHQPQHFGDGTRLSIL.

The rearrangement uses TRBV19 and TRBJ1-5; D remains unclear. V was cut by 3 bases and J by 7 bases, with 10 bases left in between. This CDR3 has 13 residues. The V gene's germline CDR1 is LNHDA and CDR2 SQIVND (reference sequence). The CDR3: CASSIGRMQPQHF. The DNA of the CDR3 is TGTGCCAGTAGTATTGGGCGAATGCAGCCCCAGCATTTT. Full variable domain (rest looked up from reference TRBV19 and TRBJ1-5): DGGITQSPKYLFRKEGQNVTLSCEQNLNHDAMYWYRQDPGQGLRLIYYSQIVNDFQKGDIAEGYSVSREKKESFPLTVTSAQKNPTAFYLCASSIGRMQPQHFGDGTRLSIL.

This chain connects TRBV28 to TRBJ2-2, with 7 bases aligning to TRBD2. Germline CDR1 reads MDHEN; CDR2 reads SYDVKM. There are 12 residues in the CDR3. The junction had 0 bases not matched to a gene; V was cut back by 8 bases and J by 3 bases. The CDR3 is CASGGDTGELFF. The CDR3, as DNA: TGTGCCAGCGGGGGGGACACCGGGGAGCTGTTTTTT.

In DNA, the CDR3 is TGTGCCAGCAGGAGACAGGGCCACCAGCCCCAGCATTTT. Translated: CASRRQGHQPQHF. The J gene is TRBJ1-5, the V gene TRBV28, with TRBD1 matching 7 bases. The CDR3 extends over 13 amino acids. V was clipped by 6 bases and J by 7 bases; unmatched bases: 6. Germline CDR1 and CDR2: MDHEN and SYDVKM. Filled out from reference TRBV28 and TRBJ1-5, the complete variable domain reads DVKVTQSSRYLVKRTGEKVFLECVQDMDHENMFWYRQDPGLGLRLIYFSYDVKMKEKGDIPEGYSVSREKKERFSLILESASTNQTSMYLCASRRQGHQPQHFGDGTRLSIL.

J is TRBJ2-3 and V is TRBV19; TRBD1 is a possible D gene (5 bases). Per germline, CDR1 LNHDA and CDR2 SQIVND (reference sequence). Trimming took off 7 bases at V and 3 bases at J, with 14 bases between the two ends. The CDR3 is 14 residues long. For the CDR3, the DNA is TGTGCCAGTACAATGGAAGGGGAAACAGATACGCAGTATTTT. Encoded protein: CASTMEGETDTQYF.

This chain uses TRBV28 with TRBJ1-1; perhaps TRBD1 as D (6 bases). V was cut by 3 bases and J by 6 bases, with 14 bases left in between. The CDR3 extends over 14 amino acids. Germline V CDR1 and CDR2: MDHEN, SYDVKM. CDR3 coding DNA: TGTGCCAGCAGTTTGTACGCCCGGGGGCCTGAAGCTTTCTTT. This sequence encodes CASSLYARGPEAFF.

The chain is built from TRBV6-6 and TRBJ2-2, with D unclear. Germline CDR1 is MNHNY and CDR2 is SVGAGI (reference sequence). The CDR3 consists of 13 residues. V lost 7 bases, J lost 8 bases, and 14 bases lay in between. The CDR3 region is CASTRQEEGELFF. The CDR3, as DNA: TGTGCCAGCACCCGGCAGGAAGAAGGGGAGCTGTTTTTT.

The chain uses TRBV7-2 and TRBJ1-2; D remains ambiguous. This CDR3 is built from 13 residues. V was trimmed by 5 bases and J by 4 bases, leaving 11 bases between them. The germline gives CDR1 SGHTA, CDR2 FQGNSA. The DNA of the CDR3 is TGTGCCAGCAGCCGCCCGGGCTCCTATGGCTACACCTTC. This sequence encodes CASSRPGSYGYTF.

The table lists this clone with a few counts. This chain joins TRBV28 and TRBJ1-2; 9 bases match TRBD1. Germline CDR1 reads MDHEN; CDR2 reads SYDVKM. This CDR3 contains 15 residues. The J segment lost 3 bases and the V segment lost 7 bases, leaving 9 bases of the junction unmatched. CDR3 loop: CASNLPGDRDYGYTF. In DNA form, the CDR3 reads TGTGCCAGCAATCTCCCGGGGGACAGGGACTATGGCTACACCTTC.

This rearrangement joins TRBV18 to TRBJ2-6; D might be TRBD1 or TRBD2, each matching 5 bases. Looked up from germline, CDR1 is KGHSH and CDR2 is LQKENI. This CDR3 has 19 residues. Trimming left V 2 bases short and J 0 bases short, with 17 bases between. CDR3 nucleotides: TGTGCCAGCTCACCATCTACCGGGGCATCCTCCTCTGGGGCCAACGTCCTGACTTTC. This translates into CASSPSTGASSSGANVLTF.

This chain uses TRBV5-1 with TRBJ2-3; no reliable D call. The germline CDR1 and CDR2 sequences are SGHRS and YFSETQ. The CDR3 extends over 14 amino acids. V dropped 0 bases and J dropped 5 bases, with 10 bases sitting between them. The CDR3 spells CASSLVSVEDTQYF. The CDR3 DNA reads TGCGCCAGCAGCTTGGTCTCAGTGGAAGATACGCAGTATTTT. The full variable domain, completed using reference TRBV5-1 and TRBJ2-3, is KAGVTQTPRYLIKTRGQQVTLSCSPISGHRSVSWYQQTPGQGLQFLFEYFSETQRNKGNFPGRFSGRQFSNSRSEMNVSTLELGDSALYLCASSLVSVEDTQYFGPGTRLTVL.

This clone was counted between two and nine times. The chain has TRBV5-4 and TRBJ1-1; possible D gene TRBD1, 6 bases. The CDR3 runs 16 residues. Per the germline V gene, CDR1 is SGHNT and CDR2 is YYREEE (reference sequence). V was pared by 7 bases and J by 1 base, with 20 bases between. This CDR3 is CASLPEGGRRNTEAFF. CDR3 in DNA: TGTGCCAGCCTCCCAGAGGGGGGGAGAAGGAACACTGAAGCTTTCTTT.

This clone was seen more than once but under ten times. CDR3 coding DNA: TGTGCCAGCAAACCCAACCAAGACAGGATAGATCAGCCCCAGCATTTT. Encoded protein: CASKPNQDRIDQPQHF. V gene TRBV19 combines with J gene TRBJ1-5, with D possibly matching TRBD1 (6 bases). The CDR3 consists of 16 residues. The germline V gene has CDR1 LNHDA and CDR2 SQIVND (reference sequence). V lost 9 bases and J lost 5, with 23 bases in between.

The rearrangement uses TRBV7-2 and TRBJ2-7; D not certain. Germline V gene sequence: CDR1 SGHTA, CDR2 FQGNSA. CDR3 length equals 12 residues. V was trimmed by 5 bases and J by 0 bases, leaving 5 bases between them. CDR3: CASSPTSYEQYF. The CDR3 DNA reads TGTGCCAGCAGCCCTACCTCCTACGAGCAGTACTTC.

The genes are TRBV5-1 and TRBJ2-3; TRBD2 matches 9 bases. The germline V gene encodes CDR1 SGHRS and CDR2 YFSETQ. V lost 4 bases and J lost 3; bases outside the gene matches: 3. The CDR3 totals 14 residues. Here the CDR3 DNA reads TGCGCCAGCAGCGTGGGACTAGCAACAGATACGCAGTATTTT. It yields the protein CASSVGLATDTQYF.

The J gene is TRBJ2-1, the V gene TRBV19; 13 bases map to TRBD2. V was clipped by 1 base and J by 10 bases; unmatched bases: 4. Germline V lookup: CDR1 LNHDA, CDR2 SQIVND (reference sequence). The CDR3 runs 15 residues. This chain's CDR3 is CASSIGTSGRGEQFF. The CDR3 DNA sequence: TGTGCCAGTAGTATAGGGACTAGCGGGAGAGGGGAGCAGTTCTTC.

This clone was seen repeatedly, ten times or more. The chain recombines TRBV2 with TRBJ2-5; D ambiguous. From germline, CDR1 is SNHLY and CDR2 FYNNEI. CDR3 length equals 12 residues. Trimming removed 6 bases from V and 5 bases from J, with 10 bases in between. Written as DNA, the CDR3 is TGTGCCAGCAGCCAAGGCGGCGAGACCCAGTACTTC. This encodes CASSQGGETQYF. Supplemented by reference TRBV2 and TRBJ2-5, the full variable domain reads EPEVTQTPSHQVTQMGQEVILRCVPISNHLYFYWYRQILGQKVEFLVSFYNNEISEKSEIFDDQFSVERPDGSNFTLKIRSTKLEDSAMYFCASSQGGETQYFGPGTRLLVL.

V and J are TRBV30 and TRBJ2-1, with 7 nucleotides matching TRBD1. CDR1 is GTSNPN, CDR2 SVGIG, per germline (reference sequence). V lost 0 bases to trimming and J lost 3 bases; unmatched junction nucleotides: 11. The CDR3 is 17 residues long. CDR3 in amino acids: CAWSVGLTGTDYNEQFF. DNA of the CDR3: TGTGCCTGGAGTGTAGGGCTCACCGGGACAGACTACAATGAGCAGTTCTTC.

The V and J genes are TRBV2 and TRBJ2-1, with D tentatively TRBD2 (5 bases). This CDR3 has 13 amino acids. Germline V gene sequence: CDR1 SNHLY, CDR2 FYNNEI. V was cut by 6 bases and J by 1 base, with 7 bases left in between. CDR3 protein: CASSPGSYNEQFF. CDR3 in DNA: TGTGCCAGCAGCCCGGGGTCCTACAATGAGCAGTTCTTC. Based on the CDR3 plus reference TRBV2 and TRBJ2-1, the full variable domain is EPEVTQTPSHQVTQMGQEVILRCVPISNHLYFYWYRQILGQKVEFLVSFYNNEISEKSEIFDDQFSVERPDGSNFTLKIRSTKLEDSAMYFCASSPGSYNEQFFGPGTRLTVL.

This chain connects TRBV15 to TRBJ2-1; D possibly corresponds to TRBD2 (7 bases). V was pared by 3 bases and J by 0 bases, with 15 bases between. The CDR3 has 17 amino acids. Germline V gene sequence: CDR1 LNHNV, CDR2 YYDKDF (reference sequence). CDR3 DNA: TGTGCCACCAGCAGGGTTAGGGGGGGTATCTCCTACAATGAGCAGTTCTTC. Translation: CATSRVRGGISYNEQFF.

The chain is built from TRBV7-9 and TRBJ1-5; no clear D gene. The CDR3 contains 13 residues. V was shortened by 4 bases and J by 5 bases, with 9 bases between the two germline ends. Germline V gene lookup returns CDR1 SEHNR and CDR2 FQNEAQ (reference sequence). CDR3 loop: CASSSQEDQPQHF. The CDR3 nucleotides are TGTGCCAGCAGCTCACAAGAGGATCAGCCCCAGCATTTT.

This clone appeared a few times. The chain carries TRBV9 and TRBJ1-6, with D unclear. The CDR3 has 14 residues. Germline V gene lookup returns CDR1 SGDLS and CDR2 YYNGEE. The V end was cut by 4 bases, the J end by 7 bases, with 12 bases between. DNA for the CDR3: TGTGCCAGCAGCCCCCGGACGGGGAATTCACCCCTCCACTTT. Amino acid sequence: CASSPRTGNSPLHF. Using reference TRBV9 and TRBJ1-6 for the parts outside the CDR3, the full variable domain is DSGVTQTPKHLITATGQRVTLRCSPRSGDLSVYWYQQSLDQGLQFLIQYYNGEERAKGNILERFSAQQFPDLHSELNLSSLELGDSALYFCASSPRTGNSPLHFGNGTRLTVT.

V and J are TRBV11-2 and TRBJ2-1, with 9 positions matching TRBD1. This CDR3 is built from 16 residues. The germline gives CDR1 SGHAT, CDR2 FQNNGV. J was trimmed by 8 bases and V by 0 bases; bases with no gene match: 8. CDR3 nucleotides: TGTGCCAGCAGCTTAGATTTGGGGACAGGGTCCGATGAGCAGTTCTTC. This encodes CASSLDLGTGSDEQFF.